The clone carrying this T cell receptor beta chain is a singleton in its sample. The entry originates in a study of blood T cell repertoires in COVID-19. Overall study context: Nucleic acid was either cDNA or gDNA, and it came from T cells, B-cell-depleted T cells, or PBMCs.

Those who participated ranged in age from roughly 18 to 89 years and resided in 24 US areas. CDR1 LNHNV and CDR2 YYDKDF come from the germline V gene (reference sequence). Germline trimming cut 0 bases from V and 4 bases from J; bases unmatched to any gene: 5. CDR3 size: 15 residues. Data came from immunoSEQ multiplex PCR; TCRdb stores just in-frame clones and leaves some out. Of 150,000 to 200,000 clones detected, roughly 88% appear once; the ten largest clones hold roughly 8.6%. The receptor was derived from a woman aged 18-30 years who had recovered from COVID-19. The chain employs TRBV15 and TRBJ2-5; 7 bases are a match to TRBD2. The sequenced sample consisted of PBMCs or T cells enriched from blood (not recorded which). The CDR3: CATSRDYGEGETQYF. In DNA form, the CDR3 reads TGTGCCACCAGCAGAGATTACGGGGAGGGAGAGACCCAGTACTTC.